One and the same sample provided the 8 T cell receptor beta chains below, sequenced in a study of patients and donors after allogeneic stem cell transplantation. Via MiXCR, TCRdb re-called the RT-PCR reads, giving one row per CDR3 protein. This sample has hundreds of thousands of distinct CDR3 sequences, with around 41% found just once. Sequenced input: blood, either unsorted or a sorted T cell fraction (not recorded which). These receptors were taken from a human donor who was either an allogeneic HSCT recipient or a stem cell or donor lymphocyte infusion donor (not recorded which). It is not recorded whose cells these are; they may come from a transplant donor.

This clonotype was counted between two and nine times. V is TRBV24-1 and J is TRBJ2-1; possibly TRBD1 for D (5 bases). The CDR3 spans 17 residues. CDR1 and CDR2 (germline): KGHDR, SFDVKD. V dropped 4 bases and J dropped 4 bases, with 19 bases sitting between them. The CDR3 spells CATSDMPAGHTYNEQFF. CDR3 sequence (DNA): TGTGCCACCAGTGACATGCCCGCAGGACACACTTACAATGAGCAGTTCTTC.

CDR3 bases: TGTGCCATCAGTGATGGGACAGGGGCCCAGCCCCAGCATTTT. Its translation: CAISDGTGAQPQHF. V and J are TRBV10-3 and TRBJ1-5; TRBD1 aligns across 10 bases. Germline V gene data show CDR1 as ENHRY and CDR2 as SYGVKD. The V gene end was trimmed by 3 bases and the J gene end by 7 bases; junction bases not matched to a gene: 3. The CDR3 is 14 amino acids.

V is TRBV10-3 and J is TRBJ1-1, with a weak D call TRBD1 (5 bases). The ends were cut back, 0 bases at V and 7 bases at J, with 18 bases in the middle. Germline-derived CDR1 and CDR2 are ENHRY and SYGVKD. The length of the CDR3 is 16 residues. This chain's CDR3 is CAISESRQLKRSEAFF. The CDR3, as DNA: TGTGCCATCAGTGAGTCGCGACAGCTAAAAAGGAGTGAAGCTTTCTTT.

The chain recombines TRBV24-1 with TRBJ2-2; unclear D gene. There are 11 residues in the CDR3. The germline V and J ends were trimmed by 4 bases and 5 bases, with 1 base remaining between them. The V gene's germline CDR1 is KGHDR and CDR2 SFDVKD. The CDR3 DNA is TGTGCCACCAGTGAAACCGGGGAGCTGTTTTTT. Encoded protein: CATSETGELFF.

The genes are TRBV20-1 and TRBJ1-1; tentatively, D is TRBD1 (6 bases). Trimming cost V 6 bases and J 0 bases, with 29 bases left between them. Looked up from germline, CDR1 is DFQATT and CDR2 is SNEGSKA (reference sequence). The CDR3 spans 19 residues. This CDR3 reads CSADPLEGRPWDMNTEAFF. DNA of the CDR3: TGCAGTGCCGATCCCCTGGAGGGCCGTCCCTGGGACATGAACACTGAAGCTTTCTTT.

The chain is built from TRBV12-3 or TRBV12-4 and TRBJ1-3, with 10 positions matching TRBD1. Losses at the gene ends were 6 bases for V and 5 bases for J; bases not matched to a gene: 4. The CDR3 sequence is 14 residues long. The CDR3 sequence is CASRLTGGRNTIYF. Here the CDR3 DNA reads TGTGCCAGCAGATTGACAGGGGGCCGAAACACCATATATTTT.

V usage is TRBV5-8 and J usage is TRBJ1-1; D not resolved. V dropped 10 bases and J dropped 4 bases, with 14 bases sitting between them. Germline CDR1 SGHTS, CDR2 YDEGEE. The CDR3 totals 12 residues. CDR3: CAGSRATTEAFF. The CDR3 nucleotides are TGTGCCGGGTCAAGGGCGACCACTGAAGCTTTCTTT.

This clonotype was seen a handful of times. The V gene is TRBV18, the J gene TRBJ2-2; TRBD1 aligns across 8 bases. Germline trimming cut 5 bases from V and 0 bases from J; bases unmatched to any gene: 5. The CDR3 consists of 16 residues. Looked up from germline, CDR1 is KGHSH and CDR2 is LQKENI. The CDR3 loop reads CASSNQGAANTGELFF. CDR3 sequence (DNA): TGTGCCAGCTCAAATCAGGGGGCCGCGAACACCGGGGAGCTGTTTTTT.